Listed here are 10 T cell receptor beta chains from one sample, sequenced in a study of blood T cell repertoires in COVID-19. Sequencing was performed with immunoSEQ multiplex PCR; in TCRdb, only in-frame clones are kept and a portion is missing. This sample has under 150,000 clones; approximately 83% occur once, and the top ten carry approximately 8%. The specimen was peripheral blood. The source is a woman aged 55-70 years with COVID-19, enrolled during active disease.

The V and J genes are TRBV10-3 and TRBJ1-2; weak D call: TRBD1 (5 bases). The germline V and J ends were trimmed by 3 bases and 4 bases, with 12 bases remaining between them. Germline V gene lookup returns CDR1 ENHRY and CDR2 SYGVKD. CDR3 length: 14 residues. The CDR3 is CAISEPDRPYGYTF. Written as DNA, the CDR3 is TGTGCCATCAGTGAACCCGACAGACCCTATGGCTACACCTTC.

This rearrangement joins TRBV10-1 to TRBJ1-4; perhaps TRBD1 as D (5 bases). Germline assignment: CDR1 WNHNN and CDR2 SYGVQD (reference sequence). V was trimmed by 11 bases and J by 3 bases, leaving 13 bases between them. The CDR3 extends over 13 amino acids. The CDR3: CASPGGANEKLFF. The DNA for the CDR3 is TGCGCCTCGCCGGGGGGGGCTAATGAAAAACTGTTTTTT.

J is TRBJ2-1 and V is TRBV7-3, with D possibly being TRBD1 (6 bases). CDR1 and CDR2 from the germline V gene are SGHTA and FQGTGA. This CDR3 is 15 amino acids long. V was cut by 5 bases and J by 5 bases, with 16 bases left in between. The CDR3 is CASSTSFGGHNEQFF. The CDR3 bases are TGTGCCAGCAGCACAAGCTTTGGGGGCCACAATGAGCAGTTCTTC.

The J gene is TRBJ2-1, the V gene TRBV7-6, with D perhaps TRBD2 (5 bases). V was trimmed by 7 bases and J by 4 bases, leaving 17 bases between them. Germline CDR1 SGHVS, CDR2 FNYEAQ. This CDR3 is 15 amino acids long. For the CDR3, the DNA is TGTGCCAGCATGACTTCCGGGGAGCGATACAATGAGCAGTTCTTC. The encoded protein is CASMTSGERYNEQFF.

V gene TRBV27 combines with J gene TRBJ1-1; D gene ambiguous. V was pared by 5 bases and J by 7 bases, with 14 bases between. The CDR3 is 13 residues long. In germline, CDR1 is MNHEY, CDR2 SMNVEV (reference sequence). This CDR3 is CASSRSRADEAFF. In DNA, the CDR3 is TGTGCCAGCAGTCGTAGTCGTGCGGATGAAGCTTTCTTT.

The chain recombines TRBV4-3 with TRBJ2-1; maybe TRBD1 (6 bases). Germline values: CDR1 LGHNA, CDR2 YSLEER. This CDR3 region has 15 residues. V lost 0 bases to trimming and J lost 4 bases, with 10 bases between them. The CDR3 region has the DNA TGCGCCAGCAGCCAAGAGACAGGAGATTACAATGAGCAGTTCTTC. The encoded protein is CASSQETGDYNEQFF.

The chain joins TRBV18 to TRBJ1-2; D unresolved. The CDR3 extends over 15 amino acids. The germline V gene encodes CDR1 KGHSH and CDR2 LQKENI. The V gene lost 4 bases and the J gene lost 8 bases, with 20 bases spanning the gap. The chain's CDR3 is CASSLQNEWALGYTF. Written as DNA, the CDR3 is TGTGCCAGCTCACTCCAAAATGAATGGGCCTTGGGCTACACCTTC.

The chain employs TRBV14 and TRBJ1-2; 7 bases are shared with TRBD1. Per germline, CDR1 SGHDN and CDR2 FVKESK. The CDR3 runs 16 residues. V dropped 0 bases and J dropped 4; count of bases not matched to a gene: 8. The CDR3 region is CASSQEGQISLYGYTF. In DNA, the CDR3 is TGTGCCAGCAGCCAAGAGGGACAGATCTCCCTCTATGGCTACACCTTC.

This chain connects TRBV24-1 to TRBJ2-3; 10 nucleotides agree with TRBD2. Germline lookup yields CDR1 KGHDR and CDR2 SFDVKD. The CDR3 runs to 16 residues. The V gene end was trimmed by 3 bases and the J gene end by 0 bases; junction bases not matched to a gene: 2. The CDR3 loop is CATSDRAGGSTDTQYF. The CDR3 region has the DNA TGTGCCACCAGTGATAGAGCGGGGGGGAGCACAGATACGCAGTATTTT.

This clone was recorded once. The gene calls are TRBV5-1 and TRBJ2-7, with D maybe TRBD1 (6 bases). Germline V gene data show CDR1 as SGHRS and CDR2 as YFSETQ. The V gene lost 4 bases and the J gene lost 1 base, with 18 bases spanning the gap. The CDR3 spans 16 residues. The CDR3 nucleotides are TGCGCCAGCAGCGCGTCCTTATTAGGACAGTCCTACGAGCAGTACTTC. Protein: CASSASLLGQSYEQYF. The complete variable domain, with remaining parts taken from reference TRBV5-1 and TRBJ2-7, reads KAGVTQTPRYLIKTRGQQVTLSCSPISGHRSVSWYQQTPGQGLQFLFEYFSETQRNKGNFPGRFSGRQFSNSRSEMNVSTLELGDSALYLCASSASLLGQSYEQYFGPGTRLTVT.